The 5 T cell receptor beta chains presented below share a single source sample, sequenced in a study of blood T cell repertoires in COVID-19. Sequenced by immunoSEQ multiplex PCR; TCRdb stores in-frame clones only, minus some. The data show around 78,000 clones, roughly 88% seen once. Material for sequencing was peripheral blood. The receptors were sampled from a human donor in a cohort sampled during active COVID-19.

The chain recombines TRBV10-3 with TRBJ2-1, with TRBD1 identical over 9 bases. There are 14 residues in the CDR3. Germline V gene data show CDR1 as ENHRY and CDR2 as SYGVKD. V trimming: 5 bases; J trimming: 7 bases; junction bases outside the gene matches: 6. This chain's CDR3 is CAISKTDRGNEQFF. As DNA, the CDR3 is TGTGCCATCAGTAAAACGGACAGGGGAAATGAGCAGTTCTTC.

The rearrangement uses TRBV11-2 and TRBJ1-2; TRBD1 agrees at 8 bases. The CDR3 sequence is 13 residues long. Germline values: CDR1 SGHAT, CDR2 FQNNGV. Unmatched junction bases numbered 6, after V lost 5 bases and J lost 7 bases. The CDR3 loop reads CASSDPTGVGYTF. The CDR3 coding sequence is TGTGCCAGCAGCGATCCGACAGGGGTTGGCTACACCTTC.

The rearrangement links TRBV5-6 to TRBJ1-1; a possible D gene is TRBD1 (6 bases). Between the trimmed V and J ends, which lost 3 bases and 6 bases, there was a span of 15 bases. Per the germline V gene, CDR1 is SGHDT and CDR2 is YYEEEE. This CDR3 has 14 amino acids. CDR3 sequence (DNA): TGTGCCAGCAGCTCCAGAGACAGGATCCCTGAAGCTTTCTTT. Translating it yields CASSSRDRIPEAFF.

J is TRBJ1-5 and V is TRBV6-2 or TRBV6-3, with a weak D call TRBD1 (5 bases). The germline V and J ends were trimmed by 0 bases and 6 bases, with 15 bases remaining between them. Germline CDR1 reads MNHEY; CDR2 reads SVGEGT. This CDR3 is 16 amino acids long. CDR3 protein: CASSYSYGGAAQPQHF. The CDR3, as DNA: TGTGCCAGCAGTTACTCGTACGGAGGGGCAGCTCAGCCCCAGCATTTT.

The chain carries TRBV9 and TRBJ2-2, with 12 bases identical to TRBD1. V lost 4 bases and J lost 7; bases outside the gene matches: 11. The CDR3 consists of 17 residues. In germline, CDR1 is SGDLS, CDR2 YYNGEE. CDR3 region: CASSYAGTGGAHGELFF. CDR3 in DNA: TGTGCCAGCAGCTACGCCGGGACAGGGGGCGCTCACGGGGAGCTGTTTTTT.